This TCR beta chain was sequenced for a study of response to subunit inactivated influenza vaccine (dated 2018 in TCRdb). Background on the whole study: The study used deep quantitative T cell receptor repertoire profiling to track responses to a trivalent subunit inactivated influenza vaccine.

In the case of this clonotype: Its antigen is not yet known. Base-call qualities are not available, and no considerably larger clone is one nucleotide away.

A distance of 16 bases separates the germline ends of V and J, which lose 4 bases and 4 bases respectively. In the germline V gene, CDR1 corresponds to ENHRY and CDR2 to SYGVKD. The CDR3 starts with the cysteine, ends with the phenylalanine, and has 16 residues. CDR3 DNA is the only sequence kept; it has 48 bases, read in frame from the first base. Study-wide conclusions, independent of this receptor: The authors proposed that each seasonal influenza vaccination may bring in only a limited number of new T cells.

Library preparation employed RT-PCR. Sequencing was carried out with an Illumina HiSeq 2500. Clones were called with MiXCR by TCRdb after fastp trimmed the public reads at Q25, and only in-frame beta chains were retained. Each CDR3 protein gets just one entry, which takes the most common genes and DNA from the rows behind it. The sample table contains about 520,000 distinct CDR3 sequences; only one count was recorded for around 7.9% of them. The top ten hold less than 15% of the sample. The material sequenced was PBMCs from blood, taken less than 30 months after vaccination. The source is a man aged 45 to 75 who received an inactivated influenza vaccine. Donor details come from another sample of the same person, matched by shared clones. This sequence uses TRBV10-3 and TRBJ2-2; the D gene is tentatively TRBD1 or TRBD2, each matching 5 bases. The DNA sequence reads TGTGCCATCAGTGGGAGGAACCAGGGAGTCACCGGGGAGCTGTTTTTT. Its protein is CAISGRNQGVTGELFF.